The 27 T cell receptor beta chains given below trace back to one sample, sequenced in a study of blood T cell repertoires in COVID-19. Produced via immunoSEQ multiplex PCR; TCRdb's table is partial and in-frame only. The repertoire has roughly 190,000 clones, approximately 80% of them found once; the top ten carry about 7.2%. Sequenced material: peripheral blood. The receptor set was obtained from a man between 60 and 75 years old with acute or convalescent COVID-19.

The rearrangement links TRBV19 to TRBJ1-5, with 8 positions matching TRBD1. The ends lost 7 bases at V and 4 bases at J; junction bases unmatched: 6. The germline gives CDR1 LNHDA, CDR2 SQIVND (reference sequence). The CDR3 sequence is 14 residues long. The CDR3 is CASTSRDRNQPQHF. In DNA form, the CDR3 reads TGTGCCAGTACCTCCAGGGACAGGAATCAGCCCCAGCATTTT.

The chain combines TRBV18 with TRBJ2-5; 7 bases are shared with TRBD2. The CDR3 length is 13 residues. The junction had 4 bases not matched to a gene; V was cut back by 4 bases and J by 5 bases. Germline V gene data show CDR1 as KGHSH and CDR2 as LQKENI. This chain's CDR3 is CASSLAGPETQYF. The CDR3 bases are TGTGCCAGCTCACTAGCGGGCCCGGAGACCCAGTACTTC.

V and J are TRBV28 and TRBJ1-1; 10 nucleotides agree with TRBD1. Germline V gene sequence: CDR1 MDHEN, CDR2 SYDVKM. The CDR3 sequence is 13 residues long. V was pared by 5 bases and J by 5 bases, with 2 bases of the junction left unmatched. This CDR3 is CASSPGQGTEAFF. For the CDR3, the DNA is TGTGCCAGCAGTCCGGGACAGGGGACTGAAGCTTTCTTT.

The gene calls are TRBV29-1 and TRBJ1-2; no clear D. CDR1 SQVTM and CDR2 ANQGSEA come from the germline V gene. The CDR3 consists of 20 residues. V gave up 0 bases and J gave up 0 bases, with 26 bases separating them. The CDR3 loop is CSVEDHRRSGNFVPNYGYTF. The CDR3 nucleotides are TGCAGCGTTGAAGATCATCGAAGATCGGGAAATTTTGTGCCTAACTATGGCTACACCTTC.

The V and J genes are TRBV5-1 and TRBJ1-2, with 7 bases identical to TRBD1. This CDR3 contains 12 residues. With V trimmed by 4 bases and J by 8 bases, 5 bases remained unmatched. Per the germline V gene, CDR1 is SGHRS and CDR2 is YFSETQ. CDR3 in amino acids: CASSGDSQGYTF. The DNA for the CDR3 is TGCGCCAGCAGCGGGGACAGTCAGGGCTACACCTTC.

CDR3 region: CATTSGSRTGELFF. CDR3 nucleotide sequence: TGTGCCACGACTAGCGGGAGTAGAACCGGGGAGCTGTTTTTT. The rearrangement joins TRBV7-2 to TRBJ2-2; 12 positions match TRBD2. CDR1 is SGHTA and CDR2 is FQGNSA in the germline V gene. V lost 10 bases to trimming and J lost 5 bases; unmatched junction nucleotides: 5. The CDR3 has 14 amino acids.

The CDR3 DNA reads TGTGCCAGCACCCAAAGCGGGAGGGCGGCGAACATTCAGTACTTC. This encodes CASTQSGRAANIQYF. V is TRBV19 and J is TRBJ2-4; 10 bases fit TRBD2. V gave up 9 bases and J gave up 7 bases; unmatched junction bases: 12. The germline V gene has CDR1 LNHDA and CDR2 SQIVND (reference sequence). The CDR3 has 15 amino acids.

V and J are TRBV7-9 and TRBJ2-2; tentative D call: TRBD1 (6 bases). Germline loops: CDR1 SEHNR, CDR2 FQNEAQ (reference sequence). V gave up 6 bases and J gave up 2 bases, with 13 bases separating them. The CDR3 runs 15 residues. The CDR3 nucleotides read TGTGCCAGCAGTCCAGGGGTCGTTAACACCGGGGAGCTGTTTTTT. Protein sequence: CASSPGVVNTGELFF.

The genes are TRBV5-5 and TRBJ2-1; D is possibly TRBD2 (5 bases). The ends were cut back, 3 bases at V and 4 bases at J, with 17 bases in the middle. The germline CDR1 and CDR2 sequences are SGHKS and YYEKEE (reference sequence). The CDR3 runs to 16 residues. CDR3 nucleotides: TGTGCCAGCAGCTCAATCCCCGGGCCGGGGTACAATGAGCAGTTCTTC. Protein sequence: CASSSIPGPGYNEQFF.

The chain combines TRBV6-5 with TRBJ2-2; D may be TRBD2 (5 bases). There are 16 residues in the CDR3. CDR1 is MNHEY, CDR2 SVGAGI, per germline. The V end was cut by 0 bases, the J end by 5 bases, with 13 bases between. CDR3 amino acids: CASSYSIRRRTGELFF. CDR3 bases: TGTGCCAGCAGTTACTCGATAAGAAGGAGGACCGGGGAGCTGTTTTTT.

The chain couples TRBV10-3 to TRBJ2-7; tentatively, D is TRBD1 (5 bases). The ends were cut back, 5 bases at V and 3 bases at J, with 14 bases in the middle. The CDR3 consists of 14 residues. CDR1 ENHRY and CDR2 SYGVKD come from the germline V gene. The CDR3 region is CAISPLGQGYEQYF. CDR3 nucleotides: TGTGCCATCAGTCCCCTAGGGCAGGGCTACGAGCAGTACTTC.

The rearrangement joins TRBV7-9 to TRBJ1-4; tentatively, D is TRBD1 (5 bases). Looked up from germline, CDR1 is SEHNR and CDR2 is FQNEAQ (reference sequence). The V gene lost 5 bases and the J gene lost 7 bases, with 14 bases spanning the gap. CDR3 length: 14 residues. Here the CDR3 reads CASSKTEGSEKLFF. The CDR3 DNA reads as TGTGCCAGCAGCAAGACAGAAGGAAGTGAAAAACTGTTTTTT.

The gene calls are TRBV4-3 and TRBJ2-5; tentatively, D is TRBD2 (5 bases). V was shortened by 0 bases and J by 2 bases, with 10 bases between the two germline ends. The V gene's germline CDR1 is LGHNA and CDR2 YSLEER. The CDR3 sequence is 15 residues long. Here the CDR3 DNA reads TGCGCCAGCAGCCAAGAACGAGGCGGGCAAGAGACCCAGTACTTC. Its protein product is CASSQERGGQETQYF.

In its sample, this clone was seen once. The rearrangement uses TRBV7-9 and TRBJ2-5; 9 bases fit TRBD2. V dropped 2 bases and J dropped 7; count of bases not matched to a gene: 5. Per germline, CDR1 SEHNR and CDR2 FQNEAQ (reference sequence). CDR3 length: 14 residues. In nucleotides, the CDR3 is TGTGCCAGCAGCTTACTAGCGGGGCCAGGGACCCAGTACTTC. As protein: CASSLLAGPGTQYF. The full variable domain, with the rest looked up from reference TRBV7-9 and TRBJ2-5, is DTGVSQNPRHKITKRGQNVTFRCDPISEHNRLYWYRQTLGQGPEFLTYFQNEAQLEKSRLLSDRFSAERPKGSFSTLEIQRTEQGDSAMYLCASSLLAGPGTQYFGPGTRLLVL.

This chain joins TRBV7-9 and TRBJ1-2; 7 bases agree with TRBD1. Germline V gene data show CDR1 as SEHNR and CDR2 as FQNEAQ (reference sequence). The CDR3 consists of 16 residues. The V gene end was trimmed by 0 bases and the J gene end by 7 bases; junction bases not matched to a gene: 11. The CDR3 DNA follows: TGTGCCAGCAGCTTAGCACTATTACCGACAGGGTCTGGCTACACCTTC. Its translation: CASSLALLPTGSGYTF.

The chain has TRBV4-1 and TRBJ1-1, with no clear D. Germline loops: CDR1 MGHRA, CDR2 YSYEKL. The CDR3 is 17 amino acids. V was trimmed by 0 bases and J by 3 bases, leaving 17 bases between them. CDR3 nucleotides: TGCGCCAGCAGCCAAGACGCGAGGAGGCCTAGGGACACTGAAGCTTTCTTT. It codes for CASSQDARRPRDTEAFF.

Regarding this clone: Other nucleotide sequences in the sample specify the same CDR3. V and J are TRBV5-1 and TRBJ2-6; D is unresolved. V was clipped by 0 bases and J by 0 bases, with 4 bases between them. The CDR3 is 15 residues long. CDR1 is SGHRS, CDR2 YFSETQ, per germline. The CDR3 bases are TGCGCCAGCAGCTTGGCCAACTCTGGGGCCAACGTCCTGACTTTC. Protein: CASSLANSGANVLTF.

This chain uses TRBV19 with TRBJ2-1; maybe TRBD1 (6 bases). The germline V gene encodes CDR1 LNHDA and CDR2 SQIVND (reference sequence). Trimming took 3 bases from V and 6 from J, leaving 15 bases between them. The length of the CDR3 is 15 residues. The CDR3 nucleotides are TGTGCCAGTAGTATCTGGGGGCTGGGTAGCAATGAGCAGTTCTTC. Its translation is CASSIWGLGSNEQFF.

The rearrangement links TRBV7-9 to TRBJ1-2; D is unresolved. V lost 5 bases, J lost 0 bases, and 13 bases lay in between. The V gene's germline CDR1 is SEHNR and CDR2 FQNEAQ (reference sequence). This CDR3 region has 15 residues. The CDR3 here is CASSLSAAANYGYTF. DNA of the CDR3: TGTGCCAGCAGCCTGTCGGCGGCCGCTAACTATGGCTACACCTTC. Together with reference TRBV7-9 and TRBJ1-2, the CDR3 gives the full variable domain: DTGVSQNPRHKITKRGQNVTFRCDPISEHNRLYWYRQTLGQGPEFLTYFQNEAQLEKSRLLSDRFSAERPKGSFSTLEIQRTEQGDSAMYLCASSLSAAANYGYTFGSGTRLTVV.

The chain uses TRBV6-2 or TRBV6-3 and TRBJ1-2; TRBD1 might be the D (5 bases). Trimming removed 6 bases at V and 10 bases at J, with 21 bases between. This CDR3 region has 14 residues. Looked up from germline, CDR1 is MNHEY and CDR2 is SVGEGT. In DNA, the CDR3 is TGTGCCAGCAGCAAGAACTCAATAACAGGCCACTACACCTTC. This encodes CASSKNSITGHYTF.

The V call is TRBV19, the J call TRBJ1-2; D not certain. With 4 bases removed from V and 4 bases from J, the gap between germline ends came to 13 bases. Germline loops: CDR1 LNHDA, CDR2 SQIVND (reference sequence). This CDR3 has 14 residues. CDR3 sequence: CASSTIAVSYGYTF. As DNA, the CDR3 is TGTGCCAGTAGTACTATAGCCGTAAGCTATGGCTACACCTTC.

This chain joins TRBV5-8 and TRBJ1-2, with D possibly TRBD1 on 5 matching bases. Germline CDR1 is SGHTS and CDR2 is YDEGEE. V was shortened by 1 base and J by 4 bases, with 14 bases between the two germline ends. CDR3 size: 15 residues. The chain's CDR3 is CASSLLDPGIYGYTF. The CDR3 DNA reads TGTGCCAGCAGCTTGTTGGATCCAGGGATCTATGGCTACACCTTC.

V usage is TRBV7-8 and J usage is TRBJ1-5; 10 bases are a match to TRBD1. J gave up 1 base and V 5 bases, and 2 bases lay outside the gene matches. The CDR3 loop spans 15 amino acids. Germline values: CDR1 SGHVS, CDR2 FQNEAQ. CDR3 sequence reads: CASSKDRGSNQPQHF. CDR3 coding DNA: TGTGCCAGCAGCAAGGACAGGGGGAGCAATCAGCCCCAGCATTTT. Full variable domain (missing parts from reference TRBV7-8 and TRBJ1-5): GAGVSQSPRYKVAKRGQDVALRCDPISGHVSLFWYQQALGQGPEFLTYFQNEAQLDKSGLPSDRFFAERPEGSVSTLKIQRTQQEDSAVYLCASSKDRGSNQPQHFGDGTRLSIL.

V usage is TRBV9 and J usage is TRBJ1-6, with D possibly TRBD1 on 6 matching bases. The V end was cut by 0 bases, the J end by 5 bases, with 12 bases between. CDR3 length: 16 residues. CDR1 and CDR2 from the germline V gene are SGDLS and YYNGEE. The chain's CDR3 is CASSVGEGVNNSPLHF. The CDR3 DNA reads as TGTGCCAGCAGCGTAGGAGAGGGGGTCAATAATTCACCCCTCCACTTT.

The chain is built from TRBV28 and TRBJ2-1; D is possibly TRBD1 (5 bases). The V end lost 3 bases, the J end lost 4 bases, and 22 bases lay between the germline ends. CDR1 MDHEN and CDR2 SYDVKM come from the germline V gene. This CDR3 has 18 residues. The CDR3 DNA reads TGTGCCAGCAGTTTTAACTCGGCAGGGCGCGGAGATTACAATGAGCAGTTCTTC. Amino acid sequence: CASSFNSAGRGDYNEQFF. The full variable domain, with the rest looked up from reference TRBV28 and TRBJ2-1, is DVKVTQSSRYLVKRTGEKVFLECVQDMDHENMFWYRQDPGLGLRLIYFSYDVKMKEKGDIPEGYSVSREKKERFSLILESASTNQTSMYLCASSFNSAGRGDYNEQFFGPGTRLTVL.

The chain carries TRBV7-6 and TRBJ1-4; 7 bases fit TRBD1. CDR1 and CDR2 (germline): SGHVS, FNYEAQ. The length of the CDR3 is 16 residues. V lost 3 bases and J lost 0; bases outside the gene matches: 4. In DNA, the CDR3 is TGTGCCAGCAGCTTGGCCGACAGGGCAACTAATGAAAAACTGTTTTTT. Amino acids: CASSLADRATNEKLFF.

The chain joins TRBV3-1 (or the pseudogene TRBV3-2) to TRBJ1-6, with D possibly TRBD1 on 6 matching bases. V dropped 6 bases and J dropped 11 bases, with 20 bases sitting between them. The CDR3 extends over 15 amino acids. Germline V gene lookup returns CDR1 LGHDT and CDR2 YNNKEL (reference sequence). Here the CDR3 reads CASSQRGGRRAPLHF. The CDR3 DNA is TGTGCCAGCAGTCAACGCGGGGGGCGTCGGGCACCCCTCCACTTT.